This entry lists 10 T cell receptor beta chains sequenced from one sample in a study of blood T cell repertoires in COVID-19. The method was immunoSEQ multiplex PCR; TCRdb's version includes in-frame clones alone and lacks a portion of them. This table holds 64,000 or so clones, around 80% found once. Material: peripheral blood. Receptors originate from a human donor in a cohort sampled during active COVID-19.

This chain links TRBV7-6 with TRBJ2-1, with D tentatively TRBD2 (6 bases). Germline-derived CDR1 and CDR2 are SGHVS and FNYEAQ. CDR3 length: 12 residues. The V and J ends lost 5 bases and 8 bases respectively, with 10 bases between them. CDR3 nucleotides: TGTGCCAGCAGCCTCGGCGGGGATGAGCAGTTCTTC. Protein product: CASSLGGDEQFF. Combining the CDR3 with reference TRBV7-6 and TRBJ2-1 gives the whole variable domain GAGVSQSPRYKVTKRGQDVALRCDPISGHVSLYWYRQALGQGPEFLTYFNYEAQQDKSGLPNDRFSAERPEGSISTLTIQRTEQRDSAMYRCASSLGGDEQFFGPGTRLTVL.

This chain links TRBV5-4 with TRBJ1-2; the D gene is possibly TRBD1 (6 bases). CDR3 length equals 14 residues. The V and J ends lost 0 bases and 2 bases respectively, with 8 bases between them. Germline values: CDR1 SGHNT, CDR2 YYREEE (reference sequence). CDR3 nucleotides: TGTGCCAGCAGCTTGGGGACAGTGAACTATGGCTACACCTTC. Its protein is CASSLGTVNYGYTF.

V is TRBV20-1 and J is TRBJ2-3, with D maybe TRBD2 (6 bases). Germline CDR1 DFQATT, CDR2 SNEGSKA (reference sequence). The V and J ends lost 3 bases and 5 bases respectively, with 18 bases between them. CDR3 length equals 15 residues. CDR3 amino acids: CSASGVLAGKDTQYF. CDR3 bases: TGCAGTGCTAGTGGGGTACTAGCAGGGAAAGATACGCAGTATTTT.

This chain joins TRBV4-2 and TRBJ2-4, with 8 bases lining up with TRBD1. The V gene end was trimmed by 6 bases and the J gene end by 6 bases; junction bases not matched to a gene: 13. The V gene's germline CDR1 is LGHNA and CDR2 YNFKEQ. This CDR3 region has 16 residues. CDR3 amino acids: CASSQGAPGIGNIQYF. CDR3 nucleotide sequence: TGTGCCAGCAGTCAGGGGGCTCCCGGGATAGGAAACATTCAGTACTTC.

This clone was seen just once. The chain uses TRBV12-3 or TRBV12-4 and TRBJ1-1; TRBD1 matches at 9 bases. Germline trimming cut 6 bases from V and 4 bases from J; bases unmatched to any gene: 3. The CDR3 length is 13 residues. The DNA for the CDR3 is TGTGCCAGCAGACCGGACAGGGGCACTGAAGCTTTCTTT. Protein: CASRPDRGTEAFF.

The chain couples TRBV30 to TRBJ1-4; 9 bases are shared with TRBD1. CDR1 GTSNPN and CDR2 SVGIG come from the germline V gene (reference sequence). Unmatched junction bases numbered 7, after V lost 3 bases and J lost 8 bases. The CDR3 loop spans 14 amino acids. The CDR3 DNA reads TGTGCCTGGAGAGCCGGGACAGGGAACGAAAAACTGTTTTTT. Protein: CAWRAGTGNEKLFF.

This chain links TRBV4-3 with TRBJ1-6; possible D gene TRBD1, 6 bases. This CDR3 comprises 18 residues. V was cut by 1 base and J by 0 bases, with 13 bases left in between. Per germline, CDR1 LGHNA and CDR2 YSLEER. CDR3 nucleotides: TGCGCCAGCAGCCAAGTATTCCTAGGGGGCTCCTATAATTCACCCCTCCACTTT. Protein sequence: CASSQVFLGGSYNSPLHF.

This clone appeared a few times. The chain links TRBV28 to TRBJ2-1; the match to TRBD2 covers 7 bases. CDR3 length: 15 amino acids. V lost 7 bases and J lost 8; bases outside the gene matches: 14. The V gene's germline CDR1 is MDHEN and CDR2 SYDVKM. CDR3 sequence: CASTRLGGSNHEQFF. The CDR3 DNA is TGTGCCAGCACGCGGTTGGGCGGGAGTAATCATGAGCAGTTCTTC. Full variable domain (outside the CDR3, taken from reference TRBV28 and TRBJ2-1): DVKVTQSSRYLVKRTGEKVFLECVQDMDHENMFWYRQDPGLGLRLIYFSYDVKMKEKGDIPEGYSVSREKKERFSLILESASTNQTSMYLCASTRLGGSNHEQFFGPGTRLTVL.

The V call is TRBV5-1, the J call TRBJ2-3; 8 bases map to TRBD1. CDR1 and CDR2 (germline): SGHRS, YFSETQ. The CDR3 length is 15 residues. V dropped 2 bases and J dropped 3; count of bases not matched to a gene: 5. Written as DNA, the CDR3 is TGCGCCAGCAGCTTCCCAGGGGACAGGACAGATACGCAGTATTTT. Its protein is CASSFPGDRTDTQYF.

This clone turned up a few times. CDR3 in amino acids: CASSPGSTYEQYF. CDR3 nucleotide sequence: TGTGCCAGCAGCCCCGGGTCTACCTACGAGCAGTACTTC. V and J are TRBV7-6 and TRBJ2-7; the D is unclear. The ends were cut back, 5 bases at V and 2 bases at J, with 10 bases in the middle. The V gene's germline CDR1 is SGHVS and CDR2 FNYEAQ. This CDR3 is 13 amino acids long.